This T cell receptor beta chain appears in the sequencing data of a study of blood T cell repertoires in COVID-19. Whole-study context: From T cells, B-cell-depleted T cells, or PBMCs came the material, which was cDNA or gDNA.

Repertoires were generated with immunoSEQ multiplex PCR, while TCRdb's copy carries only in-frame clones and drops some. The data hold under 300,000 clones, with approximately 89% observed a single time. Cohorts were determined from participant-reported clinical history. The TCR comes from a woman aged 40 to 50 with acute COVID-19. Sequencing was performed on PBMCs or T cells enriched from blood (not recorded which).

The CDR3 DNA follows: TGTGCCAGCAGTTCCCCCTCCCCAGGACAGGGATACTTCGAGCAGTACTTC. This translates into CASSSPSPGQGYFEQYF. This sequence joins TRBV27 and TRBJ2-7; 8 positions match TRBD1. The CDR3 loop spans 17 amino acids. Per germline, CDR1 MNHEY and CDR2 SMNVEV (reference sequence). J gave up 6 bases and V 4 bases, and 17 bases lay outside the gene matches.